This T cell receptor (beta chain) appears in the sequencing data of a study of T-cell memory formation after mild COVID-19. Germline assignment: CDR1 SEHNR and CDR2 FQNEAQ (reference sequence). The CDR3 has 13 residues. The V and J ends lost 0 bases and 10 bases respectively, with 12 bases between them. TCRdb fed the 5' RACE reads into MiXCR, producing one record per CDR3 protein. This sample has some 290,000 distinct CDR3 sequences, with roughly 16% found just once. Findings and limits, study-wide: Later expanders leaned CD4+, whereas day 15 to 85 contracting clones were balanced CD4/CD8.

Note on this clonotype: Its antigen is as yet unknown.

The chain is built from TRBV7-9 and TRBJ1-1, with D possibly TRBD1 on 5 matching bases. The source material was PBMCs or a T cell subset sorted from them (not recorded which). The sequence came from a man aged 18 to 35 who had mild COVID-19 (a few samples of this study predate the infection). Cell type and time point are not known. The CDR3 protein is CASSLADSAAAFF. The CDR3 nucleotides read TGTGCCAGCAGCTTAGCTGACAGCGCGGCAGCTTTCTTT. Full variable domain (remainder filled in from reference TRBV7-9 and TRBJ1-1): DTGVSQNPRHKITKRGQNVTFRCDPISEHNRLYWYRQTLGQGPEFLTYFQNEAQLEKSRLLSDRFSAERPKGSFSTLEIQRTEQGDSAMYLCASSLADSAAAFFGQGTRLTVV.